The text below deals with one TCR beta chain. The sample originates from a study of T-cell memory formation after mild COVID-19. Germline assignment: CDR1 MNHEY and CDR2 SVGAGI. There are 16 residues in the CDR3. The V segment lost 0 bases and the J segment 3 bases; nucleotides outside the gene matches: 6. MiXCR was run by TCRdb on the 5' RACE reads, yielding one entry per CDR3 protein. In the table there are around 410,000 distinct CDR3 sequences, around a quarter of which are singletons. The sample was PBMCs or a T cell subset sorted from them (not recorded which). This chain joins TRBV6-5 and TRBJ2-7; the match to TRBD2 covers 9 bases. The clonotype was recovered from an adult woman who had mild COVID-19 (a few samples of this study predate the infection). Cell type and time point are not known. CDR3 region: CASSYSIPAGGYEQYF. For the CDR3, the DNA is TGTGCCAGCAGTTACTCGATTCCAGCGGGGGGCTACGAGCAGTACTTC.